This T cell receptor (beta chain) was recovered during a study of control samples from healthy donors and cancer patients. This clone has just one count. The CDR3 contains 15 residues. Trimming took off 4 bases at V and 4 bases at J, with 13 bases between the two ends. Germline V gene lookup returns CDR1 LNHDA and CDR2 SQIVND (reference sequence). Generated by immunoSEQ multiplex PCR, the TCRdb table keeps only in-frame clones and is missing some. The table has 130,000 or so clones, about 90% seen once. Sequencing was carried out using blood. The TCR originated in a man younger than 35 in good health. The chain uses TRBV19 and TRBJ1-4, with D perhaps matching TRBD1 (6 bases). DNA of the CDR3: TGTGCCAGTAGTACCGCGGACAGCCTTAATGAAAAACTGTTTTTT. Its translation: CASSTADSLNEKLFF.